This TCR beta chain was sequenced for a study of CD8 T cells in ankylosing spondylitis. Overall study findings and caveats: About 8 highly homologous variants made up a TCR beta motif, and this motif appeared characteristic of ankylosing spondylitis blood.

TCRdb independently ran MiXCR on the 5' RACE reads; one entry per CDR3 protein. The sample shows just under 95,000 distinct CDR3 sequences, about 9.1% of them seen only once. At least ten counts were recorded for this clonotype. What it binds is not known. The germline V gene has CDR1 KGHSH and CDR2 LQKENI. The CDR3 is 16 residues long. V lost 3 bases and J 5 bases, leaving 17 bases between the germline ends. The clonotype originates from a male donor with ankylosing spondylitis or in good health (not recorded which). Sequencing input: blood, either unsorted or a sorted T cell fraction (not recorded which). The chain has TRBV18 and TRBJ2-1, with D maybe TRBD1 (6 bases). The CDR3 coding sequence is TGTGCCAGCTCACCGTTTGGGCAGGGGCTGGACAATGAGCAGTTCTTC. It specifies CASSPFGQGLDNEQFF.